The clone carrying this TCR beta chain was found a few times. Samples of adjacent lung (free of atypia) were collected at least 2 cm from the tumor margin. The record originates from a study of T cells in localized non-small cell lung cancer. V trimming: 6 bases; J trimming: 4 bases; junction bases outside the gene matches: 6. Germline V lookup: CDR1 KGHSH, CDR2 LQKENI. This CDR3 has 14 amino acids. This table comes from immunoSEQ multiplex PCR, and its TCRdb copy is limited to in-frame clones, with some not included. The data show over 2,500 clones, under 30% seen once. V usage is TRBV18 and J usage is TRBJ2-3; TRBD1 matches 8 bases. The sequence was collected from a male donor at least 60 years old with stage II lung adenocarcinoma. The sequences come from normal lung tissue next to the tumor, collected before any cancer treatment. CDR3 loop: CASSPGGYADTQYF. The CDR3 DNA reads TGTGCCAGCTCCCCAGGGGGCTATGCAGATACGCAGTATTTT. The full variable domain, its missing parts supplied by reference TRBV18 and TRBJ2-3, is NAGVMQNPRHLVRRRGQEARLRCSPMKGHSHVYWYRQLPEEGLKFMVYLQKENIIDESGMPKERFSAEFPKEGPSILRIQQVVRGDSAAYFCASSPGGYADTQYFGPGTRLTVL.